The 25 T cell receptor beta chains below were found in one sample sequenced in a study of human T cells and chemical hapten exposure. Indicated time point: patch test 1, 2 weeks after DPC sensitization. Described treatment: therapeutic diphenylcyclopropenone sensitization with weekly scalp DPC. One entry per CDR3 protein results from TCRdb running MiXCR on the RACE reads. The sample consists of some 350,000 distinct CDR3 sequences, under 8% of them appearing once. This specimen consisted of whole blood, obtained in connection with sensitization to the hapten diphenylcyclopropenone (DPC). The receptors derive from a woman aged 18-29 years with alopecia areata. Some clones in this sample may be carry-over from other donors' samples.

On this clonotype: This may arise from a read error, as a much more abundant clone is one base away. Because the CDR3 is missing its conserved closing phenylalanine or tryptophan, this is likely a read error. The chain recombines TRBV27 with TRBJ2-2, with TRBD2 identical over 8 bases. The germline gives CDR1 MNHEY, CDR2 SMNVEV (reference sequence). The V gene end was trimmed by 6 bases and the J gene end by 5 bases; junction bases not matched to a gene: 14. The CDR3 is made up of 17 amino acids. The CDR3 DNA sequence: TGTGCCAGCAGGGAGTCCGCCCCGGGGGGGCATACCGGGGAGCTGTTTTTA. It encodes CASRESAPGGHTGELFL.

Ten or more counts support this clonotype. The V gene is TRBV10-3, the J gene TRBJ2-7, with D possibly matching TRBD1 (5 bases). Germline V lookup: CDR1 ENHRY, CDR2 SYGVKD. CDR3 length: 14 residues. The V gene lost 0 bases and the J gene lost 2 bases, with 8 bases spanning the gap. This chain's CDR3 is CAISESGPAYEQYF. Here the CDR3 DNA reads TGTGCCATCAGTGAGTCGGGGCCAGCCTACGAGCAGTACTTC.

This chain joins TRBV29-1 and TRBJ1-4, with D possibly being TRBD1 (6 bases). CDR1 and CDR2 (germline): SQVTM, ANQGSEA. With 6 bases removed from V and 5 bases from J, the gap between germline ends came to 13 bases. This CDR3 contains 13 residues. The CDR3 protein is CSVGGRVNEKLFF. The CDR3 nucleotides are TGCAGCGTGGGGGGCAGGGTAAATGAAAAACTGTTTTTT.

In this sample, this clonotype turned up many times. The genes are TRBV20-1 and TRBJ2-1, with D maybe TRBD1 (5 bases). Deletions cut 3 bases from V and 5 bases from J, with 17 bases between. This CDR3 spans 15 amino acids. Per the germline V gene, CDR1 is DFQATT and CDR2 is SNEGSKA (reference sequence). CDR3 amino acids: CSASPSTEAHNEQFF. The CDR3 nucleotides read TGCAGTGCTAGCCCTTCGACAGAAGCCCACAATGAGCAGTTCTTC.

This clonotype was counted between two and nine times. The chain recombines TRBV12-5 with TRBJ1-1; a weak D match, TRBD1 (6 bases). The CDR3 consists of 13 residues. Deletions cut 5 bases from V and 4 bases from J, with 11 bases between. Germline CDR1 LGHNT, CDR2 FRNRAP. In DNA, the CDR3 is TGTGCTAGTGGTCGGACAGCGGGCACTGAAGCTTTCTTT. Its protein is CASGRTAGTEAFF.

This clonotype turned up a few times. The V gene is TRBV10-2, the J gene TRBJ2-3, with 8 bases identical to TRBD2. The V gene end was trimmed by 6 bases and the J gene end by 2 bases; junction bases not matched to a gene: 13. This CDR3 comprises 17 residues. Germline V gives CDR1 WSHSY, CDR2 SAAADI. CDR3 residues: CASSPGVPGGATDTQYF. The DNA of the CDR3 is TGCGCCAGCAGCCCAGGAGTCCCCGGGGGGGCCACAGATACGCAGTATTTT.

This clonotype was observed at least ten times. The chain has TRBV3-1 and TRBJ2-1; TRBD2 matches 7 bases. Germline V gene lookup returns CDR1 LGHDT and CDR2 YNNKEL (reference sequence). This CDR3 is built from 15 residues. The V and J ends lost 0 bases and 3 bases, in that order; junction bases with no gene match: 2. The CDR3 is CASSQEGGDYNEQFF. The CDR3 DNA sequence: TGTGCCAGCAGCCAAGAGGGAGGGGACTACAATGAGCAGTTCTTC.

This clonotype was found many times. This chain connects TRBV12-3 or TRBV12-4 to TRBJ2-1, with TRBD2 matching 13 bases. The CDR3 sequence is 14 residues long. The V and J ends lost 10 bases and 6 bases, in that order; junction bases with no gene match: 6. The CDR3 nucleotides read TGTGCCATCTCCGGGACTAGCGGGGTCAATGAGCAGTTCTTC. As protein: CAISGTSGVNEQFF.

There are many counts of this clonotype. CDR3 nucleotides: TGCGCCAGCAGCCAAGATAGAACTTCCTTCTCCGAGCAGTACTTC. Amino acid sequence: CASSQDRTSFSEQYF. This chain uses TRBV4-3 with TRBJ2-7, with unresolved D. The CDR3 consists of 15 residues. Germline CDR1 and CDR2: LGHNA and YSLEER. Trimming took 0 bases from V and 6 from J, leaving 15 bases between them.

This clonotype has a handful of counts. CDR3 in amino acids: CASSRGLAGNTGELFF. The CDR3 bases are TGCGCCAGCAGCCGAGGACTAGCGGGGAACACCGGGGAGCTGTTTTTT. The genes are TRBV4-3 and TRBJ2-2; 11 nucleotides match TRBD2. The junction had 2 bases not matched to a gene; V was cut back by 4 bases and J by 1 base. The CDR3 runs to 16 residues. Germline V CDR1 and CDR2: LGHNA, YSLEER.

The V call is TRBV14, the J call TRBJ2-7; TRBD1 aligns across 7 bases. This CDR3 has 15 residues. From germline, CDR1 is SGHDN and CDR2 FVKESK. V was pared by 0 bases and J by 3 bases, with 5 bases of the junction left unmatched. This chain's CDR3 is CASSQEGTAYYEQYF. CDR3 nucleotide sequence: TGTGCCAGCAGCCAAGAGGGGACAGCATACTACGAGCAGTACTTC.

This clonotype was seen a handful of times. The rearrangement links TRBV29-1 to TRBJ2-6; TRBD1 or TRBD2 may be the D gene (5 bases each). V lost 8 bases, J lost 0 bases, and 20 bases lay in between. The CDR3 spans 17 residues. Looked up from germline, CDR1 is SQVTM and CDR2 is ANQGSEA. This CDR3 reads CSPQYEGHPSGANVLTF. CDR3 nucleotide sequence: TGCAGCCCACAATATGAGGGGCACCCCTCTGGGGCCAACGTCCTGACTTTC.

The chain couples TRBV11-2 to TRBJ2-3; 11 bases align to TRBD2. The germline gives CDR1 SGHAT, CDR2 FQNNGV. Trimming removed 6 bases from V and 5 bases from J; junction bases left unmatched: 7. The CDR3 is 15 amino acids. The CDR3 nucleotides read TGTGCCAGCAGGGTAGCGGGGGGGAAAGGAGATACGCAGTATTTT. Its translation: CASRVAGGKGDTQYF.

This clonotype was counted ten times or more. The CDR3 region is CSVGTGTEAFF. CDR3 in DNA: TGCAGCGTTGGGACAGGGACTGAAGCTTTCTTT. The V and J genes are TRBV29-1 and TRBJ1-1; TRBD1 matches at 8 bases. This CDR3 spans 11 amino acids. After removal of 4 bases from V and 5 bases from J, the junction contained 0 bases not matched to a gene. Germline V lookup: CDR1 SQVTM, CDR2 ANQGSEA.

This clonotype was observed a few times. The chain employs TRBV14 and TRBJ2-1; 8 bases fit TRBD1. V trimming: 5 bases; J trimming: 16 bases; junction bases outside the gene matches: 13. The CDR3 covers 13 residues. The germline V gene encodes CDR1 SGHDN and CDR2 FVKESK. CDR3: CASSKTTGTGFFF. The CDR3 DNA is TGTGCCAGCAGCAAGACCACCGGGACAGGCTTTTTCTTC.

This clonotype was detected many times. The chain employs TRBV28 and TRBJ2-7; D possibly uses TRBD1 or TRBD2 (7 bases each). This CDR3 has 14 amino acids. Germline values: CDR1 MDHEN, CDR2 SYDVKM. V was shortened by 11 bases and J by 1 base, with 18 bases between the two germline ends. The CDR3: CAAKGRGQSYEQYF. The CDR3 DNA follows: TGTGCCGCCAAAGGGAGGGGGCAGTCCTACGAGCAGTACTTC.

The chain uses TRBV6-5 and TRBJ1-5; D perhaps matches TRBD1 (5 bases). The V end lost 6 bases, the J end lost 8 bases, and 14 bases lay between the germline ends. CDR1 and CDR2 (germline): MNHEY, SVGAGI. The CDR3 totals 13 residues. The CDR3 protein is CASSARELEPQHF. CDR3 coding DNA: TGTGCCAGCAGCGCCAGGGAGTTGGAGCCCCAGCATTTT.

The sample holds many counts of this clonotype. This chain links TRBV6-2 or TRBV6-3 with TRBJ1-6; D perhaps matches TRBD1 (5 bases). V was cut by 6 bases and J by 7 bases, with 10 bases left in between. The CDR3 is 13 residues long. Germline CDR1 MNHEY, CDR2 SVGEGT. CDR3 loop: CASRRGANSPLHF. The CDR3 DNA reads as TGTGCCAGCAGAAGGGGAGCGAATTCACCCCTCCACTTT.

This clonotype occurred a few times. The chain uses TRBV20-1 and TRBJ1-6; D is ambiguous. The CDR3 length is 14 residues. Trimming left V 0 bases short and J 8 bases short, with 11 bases between. Germline-derived CDR1 and CDR2 are DFQATT and SNEGSKA (reference sequence). The CDR3 sequence: CSAREFVAYSPLHF. CDR3 DNA sequence: TGCAGTGCTAGAGAGTTTGTGGCGTATTCACCCCTCCACTTT.

This clonotype was seen many times. V is TRBV25-1 and J is TRBJ1-1; D possibly corresponds to TRBD1 (6 bases). The CDR3 contains 13 residues. The V end lost 3 bases, the J end lost 6 bases, and 11 bases lay between the germline ends. Germline V lookup: CDR1 MGHDK, CDR2 SYGVNS. CDR3 sequence: CASSDIRGPEAFF. In DNA form, the CDR3 reads TGTGCCAGCAGTGATATCAGGGGACCTGAAGCTTTCTTT.

The V gene is TRBV6-6, the J gene TRBJ2-7, with TRBD1 identical over 7 bases. The ends lost 10 bases at V and 2 bases at J; junction bases unmatched: 8. Germline V lookup: CDR1 MNHNY, CDR2 SVGAGI (reference sequence). The length of the CDR3 is 13 residues. The CDR3 DNA reads TGTGCCATGGACAGGACCGTCCCCTACGAGCAGTACTTC. Translated: CAMDRTVPYEQYF.

This chain uses TRBV7-3 with TRBJ1-6; D remains unclear. V lost 3 bases and J lost 7, with 7 bases in between. This CDR3 has 13 residues. Germline values: CDR1 SGHTA, CDR2 FQGTGA. The CDR3 sequence is CASSFDRNSPLHF. The CDR3 nucleotides are TGTGCCAGCAGCTTTGATCGAAATTCACCCCTCCACTTT.

The table lists this clonotype with a few counts. This chain uses TRBV5-7 with TRBJ1-1; 8 bases align to TRBD1. TRBV5-7 is treated as an ORF (open reading frame) with a function not yet certain. This CDR3 has 15 residues. After removal of 4 bases from V and 4 bases from J, the junction contained 9 bases not matched to a gene. The CDR3 spells CASSHLTGASTEAFF. CDR3 sequence (DNA): TGTGCCAGCAGCCACTTGACAGGGGCGTCCACTGAAGCTTTCTTT.

The chain employs TRBV5-4 and TRBJ2-7, with D maybe TRBD1 (6 bases). The CDR3 totals 14 residues. The V end lost 2 bases, the J end lost 5 bases, and 14 bases lay between the germline ends. Germline CDR1 is SGHNT and CDR2 is YYREEE (reference sequence). CDR3 residues: CASSFPGAGDEQYF. In DNA, the CDR3 is TGTGCCAGCAGCTTTCCAGGGGCCGGCGACGAGCAGTACTTC.

This chain connects TRBV4-3 to TRBJ1-1; 11 bases agree with TRBD1. The CDR3 length is 17 residues. V shed 0 bases, J shed 5 bases, and the junction held 8 bases outside the gene matches. Per germline, CDR1 LGHNA and CDR2 YSLEER. CDR3 DNA: TGCGCCAGCAGCCAAGAATTGAGGACAGGGGGCGAGACTGAAGCTTTCTTT. The encoded protein is CASSQELRTGGETEAFF.